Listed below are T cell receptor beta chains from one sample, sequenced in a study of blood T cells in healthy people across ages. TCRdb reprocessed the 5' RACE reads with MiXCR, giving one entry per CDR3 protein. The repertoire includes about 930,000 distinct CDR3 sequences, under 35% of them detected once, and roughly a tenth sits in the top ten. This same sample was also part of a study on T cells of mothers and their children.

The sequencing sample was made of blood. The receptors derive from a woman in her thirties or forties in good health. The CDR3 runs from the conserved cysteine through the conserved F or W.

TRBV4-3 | CASSQDEALGNTIYF
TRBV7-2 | CASSLEVGGGASYNEQFF
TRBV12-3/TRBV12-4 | CASSPWTEENTEAFF
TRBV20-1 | CSARRQSPGYNEQFF
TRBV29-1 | CSVVPGAFF
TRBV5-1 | CASSPPSGGSTDTRYF
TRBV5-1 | CASSLYRGPRDYEQYF
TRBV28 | CASSRDSKFF
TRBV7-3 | CASSFNPAGANVLTF
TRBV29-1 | CSVEIRVGASFF
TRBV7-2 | CASSFRGNSYNEQFF
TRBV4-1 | CASSQDRGASSYNEQFF
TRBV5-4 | CASSLAMDRDQFF
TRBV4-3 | CASSQGTGGSQQPQHF
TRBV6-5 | CASTFGRGGKAFF
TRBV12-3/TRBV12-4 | CASSLNRSPLHF
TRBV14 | CASSQLSGGPREQFF
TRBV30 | CARSRGAGLETQYF
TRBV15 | CATSRALEVGGNEQFF
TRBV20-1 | CSARNPGLAPQETQYF
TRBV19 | CASSMSLSYNEQFF
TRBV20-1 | CSASLPTFTDTQYF
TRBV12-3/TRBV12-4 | CATTGGVPTDTQYF
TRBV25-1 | CASQDGYEQYF
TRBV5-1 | CASSLDRASHHASTDTQYF
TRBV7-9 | CASSPHDGAAYEQYF
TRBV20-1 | CSASVPLGQLNQPQHF
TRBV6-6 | CAGSYSPRTGYGYTF
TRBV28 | CASQRQSYRGQYF
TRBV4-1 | CASSQPQGLNTEAFF
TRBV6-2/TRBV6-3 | CASSYSTSAYEQYF
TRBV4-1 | CASSQGVTSRGANEQFF
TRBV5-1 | CASSLETKGQSYSYEQYF
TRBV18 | CASSPRQGRGGANVLTF
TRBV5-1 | CASSLDGGGTEAFF
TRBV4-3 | CASSQDFQGRNTIYF
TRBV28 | CASSPGATGLNQPQHF
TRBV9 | CASSVDGTGSAGNTIYF
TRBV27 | CASSPRQGASETRYF
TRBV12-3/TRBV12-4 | CASSLGRPNNSPLHF
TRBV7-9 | CASSSPGTGKWNEQFF
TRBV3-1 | CASSDPSGGTDTQYF
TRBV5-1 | CASWRGGASTDTQYF
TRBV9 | CASSADKGPLNYGYTF
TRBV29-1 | CSVELVSGANVLTF
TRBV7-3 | CASSLAGGTGASVLNF
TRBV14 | CASSPPDRRNYGYTF
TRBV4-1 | CASSLLSGTNEQYF
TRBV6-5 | CASSYKTPTRVAASYNEQFF
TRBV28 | CASDSVGPNYGYTF